Shown below are 30 T cell receptor beta chains from a single sample sequenced in a study of immune evolution from preneoplasia to lung adenocarcinoma. Method: immunoSEQ multiplex PCR; TCRdb's copy keeps in-frame clones and lacks some. The data contain a few thousand clones, around 48% of them singletons. The sequenced sample was FFPE normal lung tissue adjacent to the tumor. These receptors all stem from a person aged 45-60 years with lung adenocarcinoma.

This clone was recorded a few times. The chain links TRBV18 to TRBJ1-1, with D tentatively TRBD1 (5 bases). Trimming took 4 bases from V and 5 from J, leaving 8 bases between them. Germline V gives CDR1 KGHSH, CDR2 LQKENI. This CDR3 is 12 amino acids long. This chain's CDR3 is CASSRGETEAFF. CDR3 DNA: TGTGCCAGCTCACGGGGGGAAACTGAAGCTTTCTTT.

CDR3: CASSSGNDGQPQHF. The DNA of the CDR3 is TGTGCCAGCAGTTCAGGTAATGACGGTCAGCCCCAGCATTTT. V usage is TRBV6-5 and J usage is TRBJ1-5; no clear D. This CDR3 comprises 14 residues. V lost 4 bases and J 6 bases, leaving 13 bases between the germline ends. Per the germline V gene, CDR1 is MNHEY and CDR2 is SVGAGI.

In its sample, this clone was seen a few times. This chain links TRBV5-6 with TRBJ1-2; D might be TRBD1 (6 bases). The CDR3 loop spans 13 amino acids. V was shortened by 5 bases and J by 4 bases, with 12 bases between the two germline ends. CDR1 SGHDT and CDR2 YYEEEE come from the germline V gene. The CDR3 here is CASSVQGSYGYTF. Written as DNA, the CDR3 is TGTGCCAGCAGTGTGCAGGGGAGCTATGGCTACACCTTC. The full variable domain, in which reference TRBV5-6 and TRBJ1-2 provide the parts outside the CDR3, is DAGVTQSPTHLIKTRGQQVTLRCSPKSGHDTVSWYQQALGQGPQFIFQYYEEEERQRGNFPDRFSGHQFPNYSSELNVNALLLGDSALYLCASSVQGSYGYTFGSGTRLTVV.

As for this clone: In the same sample, other DNA sequences code for this CDR3. The chain recombines TRBV29-1 with TRBJ2-2; TRBD1 matches at 8 bases. Germline CDR1 and CDR2: SQVTM and ANQGSEA. The CDR3 contains 14 residues. V lost 6 bases, J lost 0 bases, and 3 bases stayed unmatched. CDR3 region: CSVVGQANTGELFF. The CDR3 DNA reads TGCAGCGTCGTGGGACAGGCGAACACCGGGGAGCTGTTTTTT.

This clone was detected a few times. The rearrangement links TRBV2 to TRBJ2-5, with D hard to call. CDR3 length: 11 residues. The germline CDR1 and CDR2 sequences are SNHLY and FYNNEI. Trimming pared 6 bases from V and 2 bases from J, leaving 4 bases between. The CDR3 spells CASRIQETQYF. As DNA, the CDR3 is TGTGCCAGCAGGATACAAGAGACCCAGTACTTC.

The chain's CDR3 is CATSSGIQGLSSPLHF. CDR3 nucleotides: TGTGCCACCAGCAGCGGGATACAGGGTTTAAGTTCACCCCTCCACTTT. J is TRBJ1-6 and V is TRBV15; perhaps TRBD1 as D (6 bases). The CDR3 extends over 16 amino acids. Trimming took off 3 bases at V and 9 bases at J, with 18 bases between the two ends. Germline V gene lookup returns CDR1 LNHNV and CDR2 YYDKDF (reference sequence).

The genes are TRBV7-9 and TRBJ1-4; a weak D match, TRBD1 (6 bases). The CDR3 has 13 residues. V was pared by 5 bases and J by 5 bases, with 9 bases between. From germline, CDR1 is SEHNR and CDR2 FQNEAQ (reference sequence). This CDR3 is CASSTQGNEKLFF. Written as DNA, the CDR3 is TGTGCCAGCAGCACGCAGGGGAATGAAAAACTGTTTTTT.

This chain uses TRBV6-1 with TRBJ2-7; 10 nucleotides line up with TRBD1. CDR3 length: 13 residues. V trimming: 9 bases; J trimming: 7 bases; junction bases outside the gene matches: 9. Germline-derived CDR1 and CDR2 are MNHNS and SASEGT. This CDR3 reads CASRDRGAREQYF. The CDR3 region has the DNA TGTGCCAGTCGGGACAGGGGCGCTCGGGAGCAGTACTTC.

This sequence joins TRBV7-9 and TRBJ2-3, with 7 bases matching TRBD2. With 2 bases clipped from V and 2 bases from J, the junction kept 4 bases outside the gene matches. The germline V gene encodes CDR1 SEHNR and CDR2 FQNEAQ (reference sequence). The CDR3 has 15 amino acids. Written as DNA, the CDR3 is TGTGCCAGCAGCTTACAGGGAGGGGACACAGATACGCAGTATTTT. Its protein product is CASSLQGGDTDTQYF.

The V and J genes are TRBV19 and TRBJ1-5; D gene unclear. The V end was cut by 2 bases, the J end by 4 bases, with 9 bases between. There are 14 residues in the CDR3. Germline V gene sequence: CDR1 LNHDA, CDR2 SQIVND (reference sequence). DNA for the CDR3: TGTGCCAGTAGTATAATAGGGCAGAATCAGCCCCAGCATTTT. Encoded protein: CASSIIGQNQPQHF. The variable domain in full, with the rest retrieved from reference TRBV19 and TRBJ1-5, is DGGITQSPKYLFRKEGQNVTLSCEQNLNHDAMYWYRQDPGQGLRLIYYSQIVNDFQKGDIAEGYSVSREKKESFPLTVTSAQKNPTAFYLCASSIIGQNQPQHFGDGTRLSIL.

This chain uses TRBV18 with TRBJ2-1, with 7 positions matching TRBD2. The CDR3 sequence is 17 residues long. Germline CDR1 reads KGHSH; CDR2 reads LQKENI. The junction had 12 bases not matched to a gene; V was cut back by 3 bases and J by 4 bases. The CDR3 loop reads CASSPRHETSVYNEQFF. The CDR3 region has the DNA TGTGCCAGCTCACCGAGACACGAAACTAGCGTTTACAATGAGCAGTTCTTC. The complete variable domain, with remaining parts taken from reference TRBV18 and TRBJ2-1, reads NAGVMQNPRHLVRRRGQEARLRCSPMKGHSHVYWYRQLPEEGLKFMVYLQKENIIDESGMPKERFSAEFPKEGPSILRIQQVVRGDSAAYFCASSPRHETSVYNEQFFGPGTRLTVL.

V usage is TRBV5-6 and J usage is TRBJ1-1; D is unresolved. The CDR3 spans 11 residues. Germline V CDR1 and CDR2: SGHDT, YYEEEE. V dropped 2 bases and J dropped 8 bases, with 7 bases sitting between them. CDR3 DNA sequence: TGTGCCAGCAGCTTTGCCGAAGAAGCTTTCTTT. Translating it yields CASSFAEEAFF.

The gene calls are TRBV6-4 and TRBJ1-2; the match to TRBD1 covers 10 bases. J gave up 4 bases and V 0 bases, and 2 bases lay outside the gene matches. The CDR3 has 15 residues. Germline CDR1 and CDR2: MRHNA and SNTAGT. In nucleotides, the CDR3 is TGTGCCAGCAGTGACTCGACAGGGGGCTTCTATGGCTACACCTTC. Translating gives CASSDSTGGFYGYTF.

The rearrangement links TRBV5-5 to TRBJ2-5; D gene ambiguous. CDR1 is SGHKS and CDR2 is YYEKEE in the germline V gene (reference sequence). CDR3 length: 12 amino acids. Trimming removed 2 bases at V and 5 bases at J, with 7 bases between. The CDR3 DNA follows: TGTGCCAGCAGCTTCGGCCAGGAGACCCAGTACTTC. This encodes CASSFGQETQYF.

The chain recombines TRBV5-6 with TRBJ2-7, with 9 positions matching TRBD2. The CDR3 covers 15 residues. V lost 5 bases to trimming and J lost 2 bases; unmatched junction nucleotides: 8. Germline CDR1 SGHDT, CDR2 YYEEEE. The DNA of the CDR3 is TGTGCCAGCAGACCTCTAGCGGGACTCCCCTACGAGCAGTACTTC. This translates into CASRPLAGLPYEQYF.

The chain employs TRBV18 and TRBJ2-5; no clear D gene. The CDR3 has 12 amino acids. V was shortened by 2 bases and J by 5 bases, with 6 bases between the two germline ends. CDR1 is KGHSH, CDR2 LQKENI, per germline. The CDR3 protein is CASSPYSETQYF. The DNA for the CDR3 is TGTGCCAGCTCACCATATTCGGAGACCCAGTACTTC.

The V and J genes are TRBV11-2 and TRBJ1-5, with unresolved D. In germline, CDR1 is SGHAT, CDR2 FQNNGV. V was clipped by 0 bases and J by 7 bases, with 7 bases between them. CDR3 size: 13 residues. CDR3 in DNA: TGTGCCAGCAGCTTAGATCTGGGGCAGCCCCAGCATTTT. Protein product: CASSLDLGQPQHF.

This clone was seen only once. This chain joins TRBV7-3 and TRBJ1-3; 7 positions match TRBD1. The CDR3 length is 15 residues. CDR1 is SGHTA and CDR2 is FQGTGA in the germline V gene. V shed 5 bases, J shed 3 bases, and the junction held 7 bases outside the gene matches. CDR3 sequence reads: CASSQSGGYGNTIYF. The CDR3 DNA sequence: TGTGCCAGCAGCCAATCAGGGGGATATGGAAACACCATATATTTT.

This chain joins TRBV13 and TRBJ2-7; 8 bases map to TRBD2. Germline-derived CDR1 and CDR2 are PRHDT and FYEKMQ (reference sequence). Unmatched junction bases numbered 7, after V lost 6 bases and J lost 3 bases. The CDR3 spans 14 residues. CDR3 protein: CASRRGTRNYEQYF. The CDR3 nucleotides are TGTGCCAGCAGACGAGGGACTAGAAACTACGAGCAGTACTTC.

This sequence joins TRBV29-1 and TRBJ2-7, with D possibly being TRBD1 (6 bases). Trimming shortened V by 6 bases and J by 9 bases, and 12 bases separated the two germline ends. Germline V CDR1 and CDR2: SQVTM, ANQGSEA. This CDR3 region has 10 residues. The CDR3 loop reads CSVQQGMQYF. The DNA of the CDR3 is TGCAGCGTCCAACAGGGTATGCAGTACTTC.

This clone has a handful of counts. The genes are TRBV16 and TRBJ1-6, with D unclear. The CDR3 contains 15 residues. Trimming took off 1 base at V and 8 bases at J, with 12 bases between the two ends. Germline CDR1 reads KGHSY; CDR2 reads FQNENV. The CDR3 region has the DNA TGTGCCAGCAGCCAATTCGGAAGCCTGGATTCACCCCTCCACTTT. Amino acids: CASSQFGSLDSPLHF.

The chain couples TRBV7-9 to TRBJ1-2; unclear D gene. V was trimmed by 8 bases and J by 3 bases, leaving 16 bases between them. The CDR3 has 14 amino acids. Germline V lookup: CDR1 SEHNR, CDR2 FQNEAQ (reference sequence). The CDR3 DNA sequence: TGTGCCAGCGGGAAAGCCACCCTGGACTATGGCTACACCTTC. It encodes CASGKATLDYGYTF.

The V gene is TRBV14, the J gene TRBJ1-2, with D maybe TRBD1 (5 bases). Germline loops: CDR1 SGHDN, CDR2 FVKESK. The length of the CDR3 is 14 residues. V was clipped by 4 bases and J by 7 bases, with 16 bases between them. The DNA of the CDR3 is TGTGCCAGCAGCCCCGGGACGGTGGCGGGTGGCTACACCTTC. Its translation: CASSPGTVAGGYTF.

This chain connects TRBV19 to TRBJ1-4; TRBD1 aligns across 12 bases. V was clipped by 6 bases and J by 10 bases; unmatched bases: 6. The length of the CDR3 is 14 residues. Germline loops: CDR1 LNHDA, CDR2 SQIVND (reference sequence). The CDR3: CASRTGTGGGKLFF. The CDR3, as DNA: TGTGCCAGTAGAACCGGGACAGGGGGCGGAAAACTGTTTTTT.

This clone was seen only once. This chain links TRBV19 with TRBJ1-1; the D gene is possibly TRBD1 (6 bases). V was clipped by 4 bases and J by 8 bases, with 11 bases between them. Germline V gene lookup returns CDR1 LNHDA and CDR2 SQIVND (reference sequence). This CDR3 is 12 amino acids long. Here the CDR3 reads CASSKGGMEAFF. The CDR3, as DNA: TGTGCCAGTAGTAAGGGGGGCATGGAAGCTTTCTTT. Complete variable domain (other parts from reference TRBV19 and TRBJ1-1): DGGITQSPKYLFRKEGQNVTLSCEQNLNHDAMYWYRQDPGQGLRLIYYSQIVNDFQKGDIAEGYSVSREKKESFPLTVTSAQKNPTAFYLCASSKGGMEAFFGQGTRLTVV.

V is TRBV14 and J is TRBJ2-1; D is unclear. The CDR3 spans 11 residues. V was trimmed by 2 bases and J by 13 bases, leaving 9 bases between them. Germline V gene data show CDR1 as SGHDN and CDR2 as FVKESK. CDR3 residues: CASSQRDRQFF. CDR3 DNA: TGTGCCAGCAGCCAAAGAGACCGACAGTTCTTC.

In its sample, this clone was seen a few times. J is TRBJ1-1 and V is TRBV2; D remains unclear. The V end lost 4 bases, the J end lost 1 base, and 4 bases lay between the germline ends. This CDR3 has 12 residues. Germline V lookup: CDR1 SNHLY, CDR2 FYNNEI. CDR3 sequence (DNA): TGTGCCAGCAGTGCCGGGAACACTGAAGCTTTCTTT. This encodes CASSAGNTEAFF.

This clone was counted between two and nine times. V is TRBV9 and J is TRBJ2-1; 9 bases map to TRBD2. The germline V gene encodes CDR1 SGDLS and CDR2 YYNGEE. The CDR3 sequence is 15 residues long. V was clipped by 3 bases and J by 3 bases; unmatched bases: 4. This chain's CDR3 is CASSDRSGSYNEQFF. CDR3 sequence (DNA): TGTGCCAGCAGCGATCGTAGCGGGAGCTACAATGAGCAGTTCTTC.

Here the CDR3 DNA reads TGTGCCAGCAGTTTCCCCTTTGGCTACGAGCAGTACTTC. Its protein product is CASSFPFGYEQYF. This chain links TRBV7-9 with TRBJ2-7; D unresolved. V was pared by 6 bases and J by 3 bases, with 12 bases between. Germline CDR1 is SEHNR and CDR2 is FQNEAQ (reference sequence). The CDR3 runs to 13 residues.

V usage is TRBV7-9 and J usage is TRBJ2-5, with 10 bases matching TRBD2. The CDR3 loop spans 16 amino acids. Germline V gene lookup returns CDR1 SEHNR and CDR2 FQNEAQ (reference sequence). Trimming cost V 1 base and J 2 bases; bases outside gene matches: 4. Here the CDR3 reads CASSLGASGGQETQYF. The CDR3 region has the DNA TGTGCCAGCAGCTTAGGGGCTAGCGGGGGACAAGAGACCCAGTACTTC.